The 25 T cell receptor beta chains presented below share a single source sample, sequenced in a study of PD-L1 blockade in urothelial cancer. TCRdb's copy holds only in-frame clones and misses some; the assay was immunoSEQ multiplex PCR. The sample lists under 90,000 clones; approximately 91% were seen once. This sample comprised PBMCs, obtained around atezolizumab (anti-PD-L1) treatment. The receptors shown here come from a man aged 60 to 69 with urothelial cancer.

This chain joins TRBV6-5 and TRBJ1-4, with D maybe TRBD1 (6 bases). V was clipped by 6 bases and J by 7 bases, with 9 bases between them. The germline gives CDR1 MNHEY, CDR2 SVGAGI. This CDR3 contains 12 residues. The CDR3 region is CASRQGFEKLFF. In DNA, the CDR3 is TGTGCCAGCAGACAGGGTTTTGAAAAACTGTTTTTT.

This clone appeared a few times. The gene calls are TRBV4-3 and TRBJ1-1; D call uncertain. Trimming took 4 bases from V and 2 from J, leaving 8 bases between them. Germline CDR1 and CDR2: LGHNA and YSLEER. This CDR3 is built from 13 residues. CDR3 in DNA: TGCGCCAGCAGCCTCCTGTCCAACACTGAAGCTTTCTTT. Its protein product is CASSLLSNTEAFF.

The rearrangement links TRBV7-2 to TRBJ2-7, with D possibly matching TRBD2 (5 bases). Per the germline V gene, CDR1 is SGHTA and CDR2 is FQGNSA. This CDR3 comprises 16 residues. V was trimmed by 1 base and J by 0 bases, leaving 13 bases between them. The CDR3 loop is CASSLVGLSSSYEQYF. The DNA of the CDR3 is TGTGCCAGCAGCTTAGTCGGACTTTCAAGCTCCTACGAGCAGTACTTC.

In nucleotides, the CDR3 is TGTGCCAGCAGTCAAACAGGGGTCGGCGAGCAGTACTTC. It is translated as CASSQTGVGEQYF. The gene calls are TRBV6-5 and TRBJ2-7; TRBD1 matches 7 bases. The CDR3 consists of 13 residues. Germline CDR1 MNHEY, CDR2 SVGAGI. The V and J ends lost 5 bases and 6 bases, in that order; junction bases with no gene match: 7.

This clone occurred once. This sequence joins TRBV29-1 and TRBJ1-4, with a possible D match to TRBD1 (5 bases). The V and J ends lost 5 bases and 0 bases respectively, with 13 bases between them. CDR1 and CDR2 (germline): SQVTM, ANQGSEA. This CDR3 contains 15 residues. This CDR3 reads CSVLGTSSTNEKLFF. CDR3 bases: TGCAGCGTTCTCGGGACTTCCTCAACTAATGAAAAACTGTTTTTT.

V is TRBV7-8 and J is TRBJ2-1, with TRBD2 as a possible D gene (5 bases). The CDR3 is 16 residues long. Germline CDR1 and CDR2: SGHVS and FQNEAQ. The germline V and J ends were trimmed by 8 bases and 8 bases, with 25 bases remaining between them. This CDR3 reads CASFLRAGPPIDEQFF. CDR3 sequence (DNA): TGTGCCAGCTTCTTGCGGGCGGGCCCCCCCATTGATGAGCAGTTCTTC.

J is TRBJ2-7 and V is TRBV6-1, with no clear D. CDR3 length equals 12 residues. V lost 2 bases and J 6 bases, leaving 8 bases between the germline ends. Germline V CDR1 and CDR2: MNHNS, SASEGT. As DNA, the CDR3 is TGTGCCAGCAGTGAAATGGCTGGCGAGCAGTACTTC. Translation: CASSEMAGEQYF.

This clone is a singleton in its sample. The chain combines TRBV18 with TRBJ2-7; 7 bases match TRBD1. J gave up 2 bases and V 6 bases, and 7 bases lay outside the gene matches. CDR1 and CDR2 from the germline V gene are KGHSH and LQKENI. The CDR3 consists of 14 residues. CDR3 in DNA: TGTGCCAGCTCGGCCGGGACAGCAACCTACGAGCAGTACTTC. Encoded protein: CASSAGTATYEQYF.

CDR3 sequence: CASGDRDYGYTF. CDR3 DNA: TGTGCCAGCGGGGACAGAGACTATGGCTACACCTTC. The chain couples TRBV7-7 to TRBJ1-2, with TRBD1 matching over 7 bases. This CDR3 comprises 12 residues. From germline, CDR1 is SSHAT and CDR2 FNYEAQ (reference sequence). Trimming at V came to 8 bases and at J to 3 bases, leaving 3 bases not matched to a gene.

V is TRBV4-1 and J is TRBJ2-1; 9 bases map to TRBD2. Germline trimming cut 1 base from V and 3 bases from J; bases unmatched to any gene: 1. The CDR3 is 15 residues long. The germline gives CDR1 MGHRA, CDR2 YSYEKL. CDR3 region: CASSQGLADYNEQFF. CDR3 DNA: TGCGCCAGCAGCCAAGGACTAGCGGACTACAATGAGCAGTTCTTC.

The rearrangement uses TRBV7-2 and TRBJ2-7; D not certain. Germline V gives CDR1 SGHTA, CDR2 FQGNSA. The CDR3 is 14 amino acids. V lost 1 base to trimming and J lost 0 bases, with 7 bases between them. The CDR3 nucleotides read TGTGCCAGCAGCTTAGTCCCCAGCTCCTACGAGCAGTACTTC. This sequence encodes CASSLVPSSYEQYF.

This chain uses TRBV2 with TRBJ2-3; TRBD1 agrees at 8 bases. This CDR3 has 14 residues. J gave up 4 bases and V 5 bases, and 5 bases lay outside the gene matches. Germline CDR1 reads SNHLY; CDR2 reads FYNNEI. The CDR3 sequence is CASSPQGGPDTQYF. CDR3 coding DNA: TGTGCCAGCAGTCCACAGGGGGGCCCAGATACGCAGTATTTT. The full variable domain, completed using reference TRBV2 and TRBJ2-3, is EPEVTQTPSHQVTQMGQEVILRCVPISNHLYFYWYRQILGQKVEFLVSFYNNEISEKSEIFDDQFSVERPDGSNFTLKIRSTKLEDSAMYFCASSPQGGPDTQYFGPGTRLTVL.

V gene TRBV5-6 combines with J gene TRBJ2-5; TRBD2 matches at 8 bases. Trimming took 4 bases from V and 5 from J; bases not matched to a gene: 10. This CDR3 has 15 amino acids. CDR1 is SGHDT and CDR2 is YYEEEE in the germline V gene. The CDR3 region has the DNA TGTGCCAGCAGCCCGACGGGGGGGGGCAGGGAGACCCAGTACTTC. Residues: CASSPTGGGRETQYF.

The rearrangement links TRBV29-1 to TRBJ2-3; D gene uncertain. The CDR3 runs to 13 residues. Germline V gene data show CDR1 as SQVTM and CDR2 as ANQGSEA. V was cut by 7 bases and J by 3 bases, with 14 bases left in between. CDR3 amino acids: CSAETPGTDTQYF. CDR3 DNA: TGCAGCGCCGAAACCCCCGGGACAGATACGCAGTATTTT.

CDR3 sequence: CATSLSGTDYEQYF. The DNA for the CDR3 is TGTGCCACCAGCTTGTCCGGGACAGACTACGAGCAGTACTTC. The chain carries TRBV15 and TRBJ2-7; 7 bases map to TRBD1. After removal of 5 bases from V and 3 bases from J, the junction contained 7 bases not matched to a gene. The V gene's germline CDR1 is LNHNV and CDR2 YYDKDF (reference sequence). This CDR3 contains 14 residues.

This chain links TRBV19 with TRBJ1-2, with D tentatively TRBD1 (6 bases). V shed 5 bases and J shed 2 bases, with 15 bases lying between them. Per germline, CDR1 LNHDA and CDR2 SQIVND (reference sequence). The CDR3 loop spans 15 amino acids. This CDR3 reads CASSRRTADNYGYTF. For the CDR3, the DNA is TGTGCCAGTAGTCGCCGGACAGCGGACAACTATGGCTACACCTTC. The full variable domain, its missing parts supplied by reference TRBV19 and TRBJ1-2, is DGGITQSPKYLFRKEGQNVTLSCEQNLNHDAMYWYRQDPGQGLRLIYYSQIVNDFQKGDIAEGYSVSREKKESFPLTVTSAQKNPTAFYLCASSRRTADNYGYTFGSGTRLTVV.

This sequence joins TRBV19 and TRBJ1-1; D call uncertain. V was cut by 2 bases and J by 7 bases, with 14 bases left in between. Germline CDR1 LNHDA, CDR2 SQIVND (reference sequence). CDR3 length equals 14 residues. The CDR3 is CASSIISRRGEAFF. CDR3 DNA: TGTGCCAGTAGTATAATATCTCGACGCGGTGAAGCTTTCTTT.

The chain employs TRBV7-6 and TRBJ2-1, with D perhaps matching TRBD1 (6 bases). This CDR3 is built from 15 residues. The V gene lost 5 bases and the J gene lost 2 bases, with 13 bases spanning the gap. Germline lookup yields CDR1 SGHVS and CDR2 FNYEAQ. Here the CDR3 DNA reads TGTGCCAGCAGCACCTCAGGGGTGGCCTACAATGAGCAGTTCTTC. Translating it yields CASSTSGVAYNEQFF.

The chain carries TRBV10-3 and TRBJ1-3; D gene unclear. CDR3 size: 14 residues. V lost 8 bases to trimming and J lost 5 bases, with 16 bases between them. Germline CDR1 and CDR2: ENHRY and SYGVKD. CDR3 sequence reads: CAIGAKRERNTIYF. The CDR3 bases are TGTGCCATCGGTGCTAAAAGGGAGAGAAACACCATATATTTT.

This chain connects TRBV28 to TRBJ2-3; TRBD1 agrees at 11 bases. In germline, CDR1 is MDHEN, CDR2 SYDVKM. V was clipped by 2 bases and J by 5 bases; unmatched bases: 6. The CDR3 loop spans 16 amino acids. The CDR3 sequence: CASSLGQGAGIDTQYF. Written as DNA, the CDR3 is TGTGCCAGCAGTTTAGGACAGGGGGCCGGTATAGATACGCAGTATTTT.

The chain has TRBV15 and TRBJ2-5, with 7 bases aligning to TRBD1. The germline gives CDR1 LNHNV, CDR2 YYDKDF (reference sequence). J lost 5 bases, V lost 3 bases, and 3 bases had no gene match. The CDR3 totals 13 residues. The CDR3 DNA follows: TGTGCCACCAGCAGGACAGGGACCGAGACCCAGTACTTC. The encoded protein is CATSRTGTETQYF.

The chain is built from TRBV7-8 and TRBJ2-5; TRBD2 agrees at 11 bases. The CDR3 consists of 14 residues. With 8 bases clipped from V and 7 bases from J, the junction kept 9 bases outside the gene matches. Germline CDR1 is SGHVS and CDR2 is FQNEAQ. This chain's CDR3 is CASEPGTSGLTQYF. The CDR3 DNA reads TGTGCCAGCGAACCGGGGACTAGCGGTTTGACCCAGTACTTC.

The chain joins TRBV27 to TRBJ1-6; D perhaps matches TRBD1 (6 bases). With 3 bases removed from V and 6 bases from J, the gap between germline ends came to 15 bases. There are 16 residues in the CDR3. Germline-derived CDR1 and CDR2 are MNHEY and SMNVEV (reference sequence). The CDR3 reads CASSLETGIRNSPLHF. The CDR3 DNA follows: TGTGCCAGCAGTTTGGAGACAGGAATTCGTAATTCACCCCTCCACTTT.

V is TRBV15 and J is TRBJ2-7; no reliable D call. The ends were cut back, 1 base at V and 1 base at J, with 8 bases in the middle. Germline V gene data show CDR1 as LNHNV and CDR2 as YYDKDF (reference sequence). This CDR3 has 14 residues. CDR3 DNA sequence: TGTGCCACCAGCAGAGGAGGAGATTCCTACGAGCAGTACTTC. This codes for CATSRGGDSYEQYF.

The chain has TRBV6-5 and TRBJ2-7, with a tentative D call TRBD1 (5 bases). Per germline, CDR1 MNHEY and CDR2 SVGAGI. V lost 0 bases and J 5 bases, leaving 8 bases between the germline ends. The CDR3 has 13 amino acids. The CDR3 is CASSYSTRDEQYF. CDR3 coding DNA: TGTGCCAGCAGTTACTCGACCAGGGACGAGCAGTACTTC.